This T cell receptor (beta chain) originates from a study of blood T cells in healthy people across ages. It was with a sample-barcoded 5' primer and a J-beta primer mix that a second PCR of roughly 6 to 11 cycles was run. Template switching added a 12-random-nucleotide identifier to every cDNA molecule. TCRdb reprocessed the 5' RACE reads with MiXCR, giving one entry per CDR3 protein. This table holds 1.6 million or so distinct CDR3 sequences, roughly a third found once. Between the trimmed V and J ends, which lost 3 bases and 5 bases, there was a span of 10 bases. CDR1 SGHRS and CDR2 YFSETQ come from the germline V gene. This CDR3 spans 13 amino acids. In this sample, this clonotype turned up a few times.

Sample: blood. The J gene is TRBJ2-3, the V gene TRBV5-1; D is uncertain. This receptor was taken from a woman in her 30s in good health. The CDR3 loop reads CASSSETVDTQYF. CDR3 in DNA: TGCGCCAGCAGCTCAGAGACGGTAGATACGCAGTATTTT.